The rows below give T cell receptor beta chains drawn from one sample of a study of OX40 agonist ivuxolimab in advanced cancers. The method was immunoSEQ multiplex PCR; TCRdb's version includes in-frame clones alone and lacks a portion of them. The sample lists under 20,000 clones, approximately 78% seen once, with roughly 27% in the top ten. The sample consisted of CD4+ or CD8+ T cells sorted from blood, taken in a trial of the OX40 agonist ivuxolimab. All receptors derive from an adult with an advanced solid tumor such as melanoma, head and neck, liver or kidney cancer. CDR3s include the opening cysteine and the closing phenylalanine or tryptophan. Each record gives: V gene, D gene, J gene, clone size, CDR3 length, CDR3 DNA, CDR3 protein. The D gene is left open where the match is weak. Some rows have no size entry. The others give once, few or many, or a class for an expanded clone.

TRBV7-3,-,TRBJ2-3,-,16,TGTGCCAGCAGCTTAGTAGGGGCTGGCTCCACAGATACGCAGTATTTT,CASSLVGAGSTDTQYF
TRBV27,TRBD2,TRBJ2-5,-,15,TGTGCCAGCAGGCAGACTAGCGGGAAGAGCGAGACCCAGTACTTC,CASRQTSGKSETQYF
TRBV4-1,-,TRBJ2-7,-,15,TGCGCCAGCAGCCAAGATTGGTCTAGTGGGTACGAGCAGTACTTC,CASSQDWSSGYEQYF
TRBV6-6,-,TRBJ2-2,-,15,TGTGCCAGCGATTCCCGACAGGATCCCACCGGGGAGCTGTTTTTT,CASDSRQDPTGELFF
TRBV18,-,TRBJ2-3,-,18,TGTGCCAGCTCACCGGGTAGCGGGCAAGGGGGCAACAGAGATACGCAGTATTTT,CASSPGSGQGGNRDTQYF
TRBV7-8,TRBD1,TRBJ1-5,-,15,TGTGCCAGCAGCCAAGACAGGGGGCGCACCCAGCCCCAGCATTTT,CASSQDRGRTQPQHF
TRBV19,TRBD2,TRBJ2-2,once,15,TGTGCCAGTAGTCCCCAGCGGGGTCTCACCGGGGAGCTGTTTTTT,CASSPQRGLTGELFF
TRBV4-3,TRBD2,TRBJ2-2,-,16,TGCGCCAGCAGCCAGGGAGCGGGGGGGAACACCGGGGAGCTGTTTTTT,CASSQGAGGNTGELFF
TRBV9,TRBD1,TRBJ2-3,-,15,TGTGCCAGCAGCGTAGTGGGACAGGGGCCAGATACGCAGTATTTT,CASSVVGQGPDTQYF
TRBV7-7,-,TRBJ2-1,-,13,TGTGCCAGCAGCTCAGGGTTGTATGATGAGCAGTTCTTC,CASSSGLYDEQFF
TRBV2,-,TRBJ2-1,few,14,TGTGCCAGCAGGGACACAGGTTACTACAATGAGCAGTTCTTC,CASRDTGYYNEQFF
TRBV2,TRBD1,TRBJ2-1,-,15,TGTGCCAGCAGCCCCACGGCGACAGGGGAGGATGAGCAGTTCTTC,CASSPTATGEDEQFF
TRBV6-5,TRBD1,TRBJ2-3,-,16,TGTGCCAGCAGTTTGGGACAGGGCCAGGTTCCAGATACGCAGTATTTT,CASSLGQGQVPDTQYF
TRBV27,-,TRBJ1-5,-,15,TGTGCCAGCAGTTGGGTGGGGGTAGGCAATCAGCCCCAGCATTTT,CASSWVGVGNQPQHF
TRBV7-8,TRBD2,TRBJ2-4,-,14,TGTGCCAGCAGCTCCGTGGGGAGGGCAAACATTCAGTACTTC,CASSSVGRANIQYF
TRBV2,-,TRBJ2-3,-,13,TGTGCCAGCAGTGAAGCCCACCCCTCCCTAGGGTATTTT,CASSEAHPSLGYF
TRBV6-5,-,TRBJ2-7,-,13,TGTGCCAGCAGAGACGACAGGTCCTACGAGCAGTACTTC,CASRDDRSYEQYF
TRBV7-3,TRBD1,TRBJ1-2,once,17,TGTGCCAGCAGCTTAGTGGGACAGGCGGCCGCTACCTATGGCTACACCTTC,CASSLVGQAAATYGYTF
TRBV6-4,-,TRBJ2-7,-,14,TGTGCCAGCAGCAGCCTAGCGTCGGGGAGCGAGCAGTACTTC,CASSSLASGSEQYF
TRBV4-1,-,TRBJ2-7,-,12,TGCGCCAGCAGCCAAGGGAGTTACGAGCAGTACTTC,CASSQGSYEQYF
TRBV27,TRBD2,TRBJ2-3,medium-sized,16,TGTGCCAGCAGTTTGAATAGCGGGGGGAGCACAGATACGCAGTATTTT,CASSLNSGGSTDTQYF
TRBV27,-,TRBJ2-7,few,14,TGTGCCAGCAGTTTAACTGGGAGTTCGCACGAGCAGTACTTC,CASSLTGSSHEQYF
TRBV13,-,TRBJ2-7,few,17,TGTGCCAGCAGCTTAGGCTTTGGGGCAGGGGCGTCCTACGAGCAGTACTTC,CASSLGFGAGASYEQYF
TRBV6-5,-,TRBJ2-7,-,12,TGTGCCAGCAGTTACTCGCGGGGTGAGCTATACTTC,CASSYSRGELYF
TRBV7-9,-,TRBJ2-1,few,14,TGTGCCAGCAGCTTATCAGGCTCCTACAATGAGCAGTTCTTC,CASSLSGSYNEQFF
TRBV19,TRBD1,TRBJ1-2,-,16,TGTGCCAGTAGTATGTTTTCCGGACAGGGGAACTATGGCCACACCTTC,CASSMFSGQGNYGHTF
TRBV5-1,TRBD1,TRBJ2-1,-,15,TGCGCCAGCAGCCGGACAGGGCCGCTTCCCAATGAGCAGTTCTTC,CASSRTGPLPNEQFF
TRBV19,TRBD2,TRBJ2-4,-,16,TGTGCCAGTATAGGTAGCGGGGTACTAGCCAAAAACATTCAGTACTTC,CASIGSGVLAKNIQYF
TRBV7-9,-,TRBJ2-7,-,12,TGTGCCAGCAGCAAGACTAGGGACGAGCAGTACTTC,CASSKTRDEQYF
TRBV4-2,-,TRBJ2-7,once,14,TGTGCCAGCAGCCAAAGGGACCGCTCCTACGAGCAGTACTTC,CASSQRDRSYEQYF
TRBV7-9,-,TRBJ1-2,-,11,TGTGCCAGCTATTGGGGGGCAACCTACACCTTC,CASYWGATYTF
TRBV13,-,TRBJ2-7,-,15,TGTGCCAGCAGCTTAGGGCAGCCGGGCGGTTACGAGCAGTACTTC,CASSLGQPGGYEQYF
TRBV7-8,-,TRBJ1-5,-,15,TGTGCCAGCAGCTACATAGGGCCCCCGGGCCAGCCCCAGCATTTT,CASSYIGPPGQPQHF
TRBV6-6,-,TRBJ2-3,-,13,TGTGCCAGCAGTTACTCGATCACAGATACGCAGTATTTT,CASSYSITDTQYF
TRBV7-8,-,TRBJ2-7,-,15,TGTGCCAGCAGCTTCCCCGGGACTTTAGGCTACGAGCAGTACTTC,CASSFPGTLGYEQYF
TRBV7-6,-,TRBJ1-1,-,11,TGTGCCAGCAGCTCAGGGACAGAAGCTTTCTTT,CASSSGTEAFF
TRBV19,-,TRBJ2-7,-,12,TGTGCCAGTAGTATAGGGTCCTACGAGCAGTACTTC,CASSIGSYEQYF
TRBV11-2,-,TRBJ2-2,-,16,TGTGCCAGCAGCCTCACCGGAGGGGGGAACACCGGGGAGCTGTTTTTT,CASSLTGGGNTGELFF
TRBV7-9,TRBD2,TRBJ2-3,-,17,TGTGCCAGCAGCTCGACCAACCTAGCGGGAGGAACAGATACGCAGTATTTT,CASSSTNLAGGTDTQYF
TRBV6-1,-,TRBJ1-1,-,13,TGTGCCAGCGAGAGGGTGTCGGGCACTGAAGCTTTCTTT,CASERVSGTEAFF
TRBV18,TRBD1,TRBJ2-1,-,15,TGTGCCAGCTCACCACTGAACAGGGGGGACAATGAGCAGTTCTTC,CASSPLNRGDNEQFF
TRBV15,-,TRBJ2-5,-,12,TGTGCCACCAGCATGTCTAGCGTGGCCCAGTACTTC,CATSMSSVAQYF
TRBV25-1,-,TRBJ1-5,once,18,TGTGCCAGCAGTGAATCGGGAGGGGTGTGGGGGGACAATCAGCCCCAGCATTTT,CASSESGGVWGDNQPQHF
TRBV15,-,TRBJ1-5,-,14,TGTGCCACCAGCATAAGAGGGAATAGTCAGCCCCAGCATTTT,CATSIRGNSQPQHF
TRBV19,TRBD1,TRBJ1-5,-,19,TGTGCCAGTATCCGATCAGGGGCAGGGGGCCTGTCTAGCAATCAGCCCCAGCATTTT,CASIRSGAGGLSSNQPQHF